Below, one T cell receptor (beta chain) is given with its context. CDR1 is MDHEN and CDR2 is SYDVKM in the germline V gene. V was cut by 8 bases and J by 7 bases, with 19 bases left in between. The CDR3 extends over 14 amino acids. The data originate from a study of OX40 agonist ivuxolimab in advanced cancers. The table came from immunoSEQ multiplex PCR; TCRdb's copy has only in-frame clones and leaves some out. The data show tens of thousands of clones, roughly nine tenths seen once. The gene calls are TRBV28 and TRBJ2-3; D perhaps matches TRBD1 (5 bases). The sample consisted of CD4+ or CD8+ T cells sorted from blood, taken in a trial of the OX40 agonist ivuxolimab. The receptor's source is an adult with an advanced solid tumor such as melanoma, head and neck, liver or kidney cancer. For the CDR3, the DNA is TGTGCCAGCTCAATATCTCCAGGGTACCATACGCAGTATTTT. Its protein is CASSISPGYHTQYF.